This T cell receptor (beta chain) was identified during a study of T cells after yellow fever vaccination. Across the study: Low-cell-number fractions were prepared with SMART-Seq v4 Ultra Low Input.

This CDR3 comprises 14 residues. CDR1 and CDR2 from the germline V gene are DFQATT and SNEGSKA (reference sequence). The V segment lost 6 bases and the J segment 2 bases; nucleotides outside the gene matches: 6. Of note for this clonotype: Antigen specificity is unknown.

By 5'RACE template switching, TCR cDNA was produced, with a universal primer site and UMIs added in the process. TCRdb reprocessed the 5' RACE reads with MiXCR, giving one entry per CDR3 protein. The sample has 300,000 to 400,000 distinct CDR3 sequences; roughly 10% are singletons. Findings and caveats of the study: Compared with primary, the secondary response was weaker and peaked at day 5, not 15. A large majority of primary-vaccination clones showed up again after the booster (roughly 96% CD4, around 90% CD8).

The sample here was CD4+ T cells sorted from PBMCs, taken 45 days after the yellow fever booster vaccination. The TCR sequence derives from a man aged 18 to 35 who received the YFV17D yellow fever vaccine. The chain recombines TRBV20-1 with TRBJ2-1, with TRBD2 matching 8 bases. In nucleotides, the CDR3 is TGCAGTGCCAACGGGGGGGCGGCCTACAATGAGCAGTTCTTC. This gives the protein CSANGGAAYNEQFF.